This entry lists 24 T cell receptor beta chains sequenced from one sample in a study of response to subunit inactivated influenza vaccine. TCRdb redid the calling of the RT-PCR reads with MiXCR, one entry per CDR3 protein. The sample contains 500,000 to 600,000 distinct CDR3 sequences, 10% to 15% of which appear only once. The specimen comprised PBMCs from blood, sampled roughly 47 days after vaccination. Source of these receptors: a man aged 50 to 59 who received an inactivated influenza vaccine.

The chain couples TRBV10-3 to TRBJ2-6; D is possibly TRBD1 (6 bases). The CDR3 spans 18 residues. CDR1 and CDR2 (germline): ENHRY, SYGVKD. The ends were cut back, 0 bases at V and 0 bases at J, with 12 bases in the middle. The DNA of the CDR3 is TGTGCCATCAGTGAGTCGCATTTAGGGGGCTCTGGGGCCAACGTCCTGACTTTC. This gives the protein CAISESHLGGSGANVLTF.

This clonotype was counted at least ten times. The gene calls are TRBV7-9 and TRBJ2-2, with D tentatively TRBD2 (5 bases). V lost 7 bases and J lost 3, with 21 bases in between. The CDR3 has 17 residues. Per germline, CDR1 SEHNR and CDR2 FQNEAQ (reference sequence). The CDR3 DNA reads TGTGCCAGCACCGACCGGGCCAGCGGAGCCTACACCGGGGAGCTGTTTTTT. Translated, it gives CASTDRASGAYTGELFF.

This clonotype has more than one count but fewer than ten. This CDR3 reads CSASTNNLRGWDTGELFF. The CDR3 DNA reads as TGCAGTGCTAGCACGAACAACCTCAGGGGGTGGGACACCGGGGAGCTGTTTTTT. The J gene is TRBJ2-2, the V gene TRBV20-1; 7 positions match TRBD1. Germline V CDR1 and CDR2: DFQATT, SNEGSKA (reference sequence). With V trimmed by 3 bases and J by 3 bases, 16 bases remained unmatched. The CDR3 sequence is 18 residues long.

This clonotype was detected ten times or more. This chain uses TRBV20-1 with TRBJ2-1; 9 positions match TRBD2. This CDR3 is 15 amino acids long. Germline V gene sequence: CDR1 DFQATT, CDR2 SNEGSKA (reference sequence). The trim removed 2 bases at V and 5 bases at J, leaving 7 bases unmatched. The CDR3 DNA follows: TGCAGTGCTAGATCTCACAGCGGGAGGAACAATGAGCAGTTCTTC. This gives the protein CSARSHSGRNNEQFF.

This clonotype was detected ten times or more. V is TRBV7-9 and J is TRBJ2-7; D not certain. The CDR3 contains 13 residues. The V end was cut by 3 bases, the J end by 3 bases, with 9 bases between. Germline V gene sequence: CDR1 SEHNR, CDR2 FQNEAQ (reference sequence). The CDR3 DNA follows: TGTGCCAGCAGCTTTGCGGCTGACTACGAGCAGTACTTC. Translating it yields CASSFAADYEQYF.

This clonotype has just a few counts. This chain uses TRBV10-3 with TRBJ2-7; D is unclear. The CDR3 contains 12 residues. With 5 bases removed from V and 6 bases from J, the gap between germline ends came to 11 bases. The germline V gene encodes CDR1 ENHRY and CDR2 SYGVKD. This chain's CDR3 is CAISSPPSEQYF. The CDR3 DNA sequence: TGTGCCATCAGTTCCCCCCCGTCCGAGCAGTACTTC.

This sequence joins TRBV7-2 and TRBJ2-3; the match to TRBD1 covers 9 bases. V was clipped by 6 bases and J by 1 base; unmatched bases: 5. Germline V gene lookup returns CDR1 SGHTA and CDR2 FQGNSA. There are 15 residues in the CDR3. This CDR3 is CASSRGTGRTDTQYF. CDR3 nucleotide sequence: TGTGCCAGCAGTCGGGGGACAGGGCGCACAGATACGCAGTATTTT.

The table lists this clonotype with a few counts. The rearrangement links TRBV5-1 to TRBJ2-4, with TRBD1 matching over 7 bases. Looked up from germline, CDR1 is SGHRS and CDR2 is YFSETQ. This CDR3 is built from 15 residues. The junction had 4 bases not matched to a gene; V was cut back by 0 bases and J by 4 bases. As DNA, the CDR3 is TGCGCCAGCAGCTTGGGCGACAGGGCGAAAAACATTCAGTACTTC. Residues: CASSLGDRAKNIQYF.

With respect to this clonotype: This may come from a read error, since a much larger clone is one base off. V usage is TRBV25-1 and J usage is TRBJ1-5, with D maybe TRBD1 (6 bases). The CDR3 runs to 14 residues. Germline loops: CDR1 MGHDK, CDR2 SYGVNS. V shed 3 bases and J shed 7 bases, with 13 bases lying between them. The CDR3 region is CASSETGTKQPQHF. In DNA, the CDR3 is TGTGCCAGCAGTGAGACAGGAACCAAACAGCCCCAGCATTTT.

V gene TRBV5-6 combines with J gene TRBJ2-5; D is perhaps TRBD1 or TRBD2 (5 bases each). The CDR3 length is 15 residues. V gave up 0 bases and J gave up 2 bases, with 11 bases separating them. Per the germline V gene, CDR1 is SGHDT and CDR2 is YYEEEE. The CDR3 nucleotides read TGTGCCAGCAGCTTGGGCCGGGGCTCTCAAGAGACCCAGTACTTC. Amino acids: CASSLGRGSQETQYF. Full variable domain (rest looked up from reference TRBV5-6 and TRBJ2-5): DAGVTQSPTHLIKTRGQQVTLRCSPKSGHDTVSWYQQALGQGPQFIFQYYEEEERQRGNFPDRFSGHQFPNYSSELNVNALLLGDSALYLCASSLGRGSQETQYFGPGTRLLVL.

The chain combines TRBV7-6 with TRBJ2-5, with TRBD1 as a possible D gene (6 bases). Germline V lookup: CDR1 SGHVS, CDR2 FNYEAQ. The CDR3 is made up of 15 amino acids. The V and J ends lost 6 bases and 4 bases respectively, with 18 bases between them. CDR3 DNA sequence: TGTGCCAGCAGAAATCCCAGGGGTGTGGGAGAGACCCAGTACTTC. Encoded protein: CASRNPRGVGETQYF.

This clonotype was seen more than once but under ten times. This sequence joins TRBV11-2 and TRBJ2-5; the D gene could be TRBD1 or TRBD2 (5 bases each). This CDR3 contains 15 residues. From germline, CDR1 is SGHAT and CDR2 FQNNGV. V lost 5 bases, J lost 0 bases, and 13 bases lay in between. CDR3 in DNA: TGTGCCAGCAGCCCCCTTGGGACCCACCAAGAGACCCAGTACTTC. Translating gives CASSPLGTHQETQYF.

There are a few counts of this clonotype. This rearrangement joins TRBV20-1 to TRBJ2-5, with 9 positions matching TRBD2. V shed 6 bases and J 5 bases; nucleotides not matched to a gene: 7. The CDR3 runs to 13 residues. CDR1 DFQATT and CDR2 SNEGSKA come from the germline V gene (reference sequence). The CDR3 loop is CSAQREVRETQYF. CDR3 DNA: TGCAGTGCACAGCGGGAGGTCAGGGAGACCCAGTACTTC.

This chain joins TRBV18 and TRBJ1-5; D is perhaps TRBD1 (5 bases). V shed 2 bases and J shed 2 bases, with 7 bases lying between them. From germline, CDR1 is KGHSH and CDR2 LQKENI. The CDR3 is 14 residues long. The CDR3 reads CASSPGDGNQPQHF. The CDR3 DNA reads TGTGCCAGCTCACCAGGGGACGGCAATCAGCCCCAGCATTTT.

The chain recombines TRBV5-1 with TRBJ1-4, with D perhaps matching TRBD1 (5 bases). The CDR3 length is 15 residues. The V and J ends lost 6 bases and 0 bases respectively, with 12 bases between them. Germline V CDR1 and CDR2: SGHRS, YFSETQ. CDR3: CASKLRQTTNEKLFF. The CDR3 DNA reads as TGCGCCAGCAAACTCCGACAGACAACTAATGAAAAACTGTTTTTT.

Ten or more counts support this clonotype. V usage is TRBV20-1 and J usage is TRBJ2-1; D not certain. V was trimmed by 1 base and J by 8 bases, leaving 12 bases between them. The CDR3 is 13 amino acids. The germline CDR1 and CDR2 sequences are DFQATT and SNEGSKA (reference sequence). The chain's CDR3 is CSARGGGYDEQFF. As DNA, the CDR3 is TGCAGTGCTAGAGGAGGTGGTTACGATGAGCAGTTCTTC.

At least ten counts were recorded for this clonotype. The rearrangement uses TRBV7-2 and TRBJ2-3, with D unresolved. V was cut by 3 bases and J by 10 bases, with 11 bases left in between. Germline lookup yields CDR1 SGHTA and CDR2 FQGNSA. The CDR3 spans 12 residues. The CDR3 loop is CASSFRPKAQYF. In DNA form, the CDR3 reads TGTGCCAGCAGCTTCAGGCCCAAGGCGCAGTATTTT.

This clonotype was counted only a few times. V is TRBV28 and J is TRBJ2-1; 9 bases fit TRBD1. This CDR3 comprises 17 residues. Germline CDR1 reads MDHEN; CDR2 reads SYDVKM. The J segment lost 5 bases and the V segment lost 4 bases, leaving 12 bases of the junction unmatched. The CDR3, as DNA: TGTGCCAGCAGTTCCTACCTGGGACAGGGCGTGGACAATGAGCAGTTCTTC. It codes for CASSSYLGQGVDNEQFF.

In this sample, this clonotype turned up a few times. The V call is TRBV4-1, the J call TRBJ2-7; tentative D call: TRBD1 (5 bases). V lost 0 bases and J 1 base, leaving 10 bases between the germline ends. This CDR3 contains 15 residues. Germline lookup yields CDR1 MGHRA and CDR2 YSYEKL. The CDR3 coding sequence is TGCGCCAGCAGCCAAGAAGGCAGGGCGTCCTACGAGCAGTACTTC. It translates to CASSQEGRASYEQYF.

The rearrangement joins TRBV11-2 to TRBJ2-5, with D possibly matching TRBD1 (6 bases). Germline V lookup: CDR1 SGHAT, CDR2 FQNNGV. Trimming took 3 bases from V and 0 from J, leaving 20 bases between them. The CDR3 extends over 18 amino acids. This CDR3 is CASSFIGYRAPYQETQYF. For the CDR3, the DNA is TGTGCCAGCAGCTTTATCGGGTACAGGGCGCCCTACCAAGAGACCCAGTACTTC.

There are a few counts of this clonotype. CDR3 loop: CASSFATGELFF. In DNA form, the CDR3 reads TGTGCCAGCAGCTTCGCCACCGGGGAGCTGTTTTTT. This sequence joins TRBV7-2 and TRBJ2-2; D gene ambiguous. Per the germline V gene, CDR1 is SGHTA and CDR2 is FQGNSA. Trimming cost V 3 bases and J 4 bases, with 3 bases left between them. The CDR3 totals 12 residues. Complete variable domain (other parts from reference TRBV7-2 and TRBJ2-2): GAGVSQSPSNKVTEKGKDVELRCDPISGHTALYWYRQSLGQGLEFLIYFQGNSAPDKSGLPSDRFSAERTGGSVSTLTIQRTQQEDSAVYLCASSFATGELFFGEGSRLTVL.

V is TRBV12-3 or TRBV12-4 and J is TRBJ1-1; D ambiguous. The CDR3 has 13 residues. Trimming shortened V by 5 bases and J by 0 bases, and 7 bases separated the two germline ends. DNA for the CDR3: TGTGCCAGCAGTCATATACTGAACACTGAAGCTTTCTTT. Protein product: CASSHILNTEAFF.

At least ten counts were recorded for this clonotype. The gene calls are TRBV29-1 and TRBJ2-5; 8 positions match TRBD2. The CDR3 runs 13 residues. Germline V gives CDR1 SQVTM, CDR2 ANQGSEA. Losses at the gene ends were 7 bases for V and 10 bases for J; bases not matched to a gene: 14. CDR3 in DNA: TGCAGCGCCCGACTAGCGTCCAAGGTTGGCCAGTACTTC. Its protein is CSARLASKVGQYF.

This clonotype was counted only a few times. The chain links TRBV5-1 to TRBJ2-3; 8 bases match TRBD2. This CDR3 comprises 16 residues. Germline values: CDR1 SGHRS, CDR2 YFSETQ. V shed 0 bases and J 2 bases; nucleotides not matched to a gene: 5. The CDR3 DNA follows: TGCGCCAGCAGCTTGGCCACTAGCGGCCACACAGATACGCAGTATTTT. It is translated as CASSLATSGHTDTQYF.